This TCR beta chain was sequenced during a study of blood T cells in healthy people across ages. Study-wide results and limits: It was the long-lived donors that had more naive CD4+ cells and higher diversity than aged donors.

CDR3 size: 15 residues. From germline, CDR1 is KGHSH and CDR2 LQKENI. The ends were cut back, 5 bases at V and 4 bases at J, with 15 bases in the middle. With regard to this clonotype: Its antigen is as yet unknown.

PCR was performed a second time for about 7 to 11 cycles using a sample-barcoded 5' primer and a J-beta primer mix. TCRdb reanalysed the 5' RACE reads using MiXCR and keeps one entry per CDR3 protein. The sample comprises hundreds of thousands of distinct CDR3 sequences, roughly 50% of which are singletons, and about a third rests with the top ten. The sequence was obtained from an older woman in good health. The chain uses TRBV18 and TRBJ2-1, with D maybe TRBD2 (5 bases). Sequencing was performed on blood. CDR3: CASSVLGNRYNEQFF. DNA of the CDR3: TGTGCCAGCTCAGTCCTCGGGAACCGGTACAATGAGCAGTTCTTC. Together with reference TRBV18 and TRBJ2-1, the CDR3 gives the full variable domain: NAGVMQNPRHLVRRRGQEARLRCSPMKGHSHVYWYRQLPEEGLKFMVYLQKENIIDESGMPKERFSAEFPKEGPSILRIQQVVRGDSAAYFCASSVLGNRYNEQFFGPGTRLTVL.